One sample yielded the 2 T cell receptor beta chains listed below, sequenced in a study of beta chain features in type 1 diabetes. cDNA synthesis used the whole RNA isolate, giving expressed TCRB sequences. Sequencing used immunoSEQ multiplex PCR; TCRdb keeps in-frame clones, though not all of them. This table holds 300,000 to 450,000 clones, around 12% found once. Material for sequencing was naive CD4+ T cells from blood. The receptors shown here come from a man aged 18 to 30 in good health.

This clone was detected only a few times. The J gene is TRBJ2-3, the V gene TRBV28, with D uncertain. Germline loops: CDR1 MDHEN, CDR2 SYDVKM. The V and J ends lost 5 bases and 2 bases respectively, with 5 bases between them. CDR3 length equals 12 residues. For the CDR3, the DNA is TGTGCCAGCAGTACTTTCACAGATACGCAGTATTTT. It encodes CASSTFTDTQYF.

In this sample, this clone turned up a few times. The chain couples TRBV30 to TRBJ2-1, with 8 bases identical to TRBD2. Germline V gene data show CDR1 as GTSNPN and CDR2 as SVGIG (reference sequence). This CDR3 spans 17 amino acids. The V gene end was trimmed by 4 bases and the J gene end by 6 bases; junction bases not matched to a gene: 17. The CDR3 DNA sequence: TGTGCCTGGACCAATTCAGCATATCAAAGCGGGGGCAATGAGCAGTTCTTC. It yields the protein CAWTNSAYQSGGNEQFF.